Sequencing of this T cell receptor beta chain was carried out in a study of neoadjuvant nivolumab and ipilimumab in lung cancer. The assay was immunoSEQ multiplex PCR, and TCRdb's table has in-frame clones only and misses some. There are 3,500 to 4,500 clones in the sample; roughly four fifths occur only once, and more than 10% lies in the top ten. V was cut by 0 bases and J by 9 bases, with 11 bases left in between. Germline V CDR1 and CDR2: MNHEY, SVGAGI. The CDR3 is made up of 13 amino acids. Study-wide results and limits: Higher pretherapy blood TCR richness went with higher resected-tumor richness.

A remark on this clone: The target antigen is unknown.

This clonotype was sampled from an adult with non-small cell lung cancer. This chain links TRBV6-5 with TRBJ1-2, with D perhaps TRBD1 (6 bases). Here the sequenced sample was adjacent normal lung tissue, taken after neoadjuvant nivolumab, alone or with ipilimumab, at or shortly before surgery. This CDR3 is CASSYSRGRSYTF. CDR3 in DNA: TGTGCCAGCAGTTACTCCCGGGGGCGCAGCTACACCTTC.